The clone carrying this T cell receptor (beta chain) was seen a few times. The data derive from a study of human T cells and chemical hapten exposure. Across the whole study: Scalp application of diphenylcyclopropenone was performed weekly in patients across the entire roughly 22-week study.

One entry per CDR3 protein, called by TCRdb with MiXCR from the RACE reads. Of tens of thousands of distinct CDR3 sequences listed, about 10% are singletons. With V trimmed by 2 bases and J by 5 bases, 2 bases remained unmatched. The CDR3 extends over 14 amino acids. Germline V gene lookup returns CDR1 MNHEY and CDR2 SVGEGT. This sample's time point: patch test 2, 6 weeks after DPC sensitization. As for treatment: therapeutic diphenylcyclopropenone sensitization with weekly scalp DPC. This rearrangement joins TRBV6-2 or TRBV6-3 to TRBJ2-7; TRBD2 agrees at 11 bases. Sequencing was performed on whole blood, taken in connection with sensitization to the hapten diphenylcyclopropenone (DPC). This sequence was found in a man in his forties with alopecia areata. Some clones in this sample may be carry-over from other donors' samples. The CDR3 sequence is CASSYVLAGDEQYV. The CDR3 DNA follows: TGTGCCAGCAGTTACGTACTAGCGGGAGACGAGCAGTACGTC.